This T cell receptor beta chain was found in a study of tumor-infiltrating lymphocytes in localized non-small cell lung cancer. For the study at large: Each patient gave resected tumor and non-adjacent uninvolved lung tissue. Regarding the study as a whole: Recurrence-free survival showed no association with tumor T-cell fraction. TCRbeta sequencing showed higher T cell infiltration in tumors than uninvolved lung.

Clones were sequenced by immunoSEQ multiplex PCR, and TCRdb holds only the in-frame ones, with some missing. Of 27,000 or so clones in the sample, approximately 83% were seen once. To note about this clone: Its matching antigen is unknown.

The TCR comes from a human donor with non-small cell lung cancer. Sequenced material: lung tumor tissue.

The CDR3 coding sequence is TGTGCCAGCAGCCAAGAGCCAGCGGAGCCCTATGGCTACACCTTC. Protein sequence: CASSQEPAEPYGYTF. The rearrangement links TRBV4-2 to TRBJ1-2, with D unclear. Trimming removed 0 bases from V and 4 bases from J, with 12 bases in between. Looked up from germline, CDR1 is LGHNA and CDR2 is YNFKEQ. The CDR3 spans 15 residues.